This T cell receptor beta chain was observed in a study of cytomegalovirus exposure and HLA in healthy donors (dated by TCRdb to 2015 to 2018). About the study as a whole: According to an earlier analysis of 450 to 650 of the donors, about 180 million T cells yielded over 90 million unique TCR beta sequences and 276 Gb of sequence data. About 310 gigabases of sequencing data and approximately 85 million unique TCR sequences were included in an early release covering 500 to 750 HLA-typed donors. Among the 398 genotyped donors, around 81% belonged to the genetic ancestry cluster associated with self-reported Caucasian donors. The study was designed to test whether signatures of past pathogen exposure could be identified by cataloging public T cell receptors. The study used immunosequencing to profile the T cell repertoires of approximately 690 subjects and linked those repertoires to cytomegalovirus serostatus. A separate validation cohort of approximately 130 different subjects was used in addition to the 666-subject first cohort. The study combined high-throughput TCR immunosequencing, statistical association of individual TCRs with disease status, and machine learning to predict cytomegalovirus infection status. To study patterns of TCR occurrence, a later analysis re-analyzed previously published TCR beta repertoires from 600 to 750 donors and added high-resolution HLA genotyping. In the later analysis, no new phenotypic data were used to find candidate immune exposures; instead, reliance was placed on TCR beta sequences and their occurrence across donors. An earlier analysis of 587 of the donors used high-throughput TCR beta sequencing to judge whether each TCR beta V gene segment behaved as functional or pseudogenic. Donor age, sex, ethnicity and CMV serostatus were collected together with the repertoire data. Genome-wide SNP genotypes for about 65% of the 666 donors were used in a later genetic analysis, which treated that subset as a discovery cohort. Every repertoire in the discovery cohort had been generated on one and the same sequencing platform. Both class I and class II loci were covered by HLA typing, at four-digit resolution. Typing coverage varied by locus: roughly 629-630 donors for A, B, C, DRB1 and DQB1; roughly 510 for DQA1; about 590 for DPA1; roughly 450 for DPB1. Because of strong linkage in the cohort, roughly five DR-DQ haplotypes were treated as single units for association and clustering. Among some 400 genotyped donors of the cohort, an average of around 240,000 unique TCR beta nucleotide sequences were sequenced per donor, roughly a sixth of them non-productive. The research as a whole found: A later analysis reported that several top co-occurrence clusters appeared linked to parvovirus B19, influenza, CMV and Epstein-Barr virus. According to a later genetic analysis, donors in an Asian-associated ancestry cluster had fewer N-insertions in productive TCRs than the roughly 700-donor mean. This cohort had only TCR beta chains sequenced, and the lack of alpha or paired-chain data limited which features could be detected. In vitro tests confirmed that three of the cytomegalovirus-associated TCR beta chains recognize cytomegalovirus antigens. A cluster of highly shared sequence variants was judged likely to be a technical artifact of the sequencing pipeline. V-gene and J-gene trimming of TCR beta chains was associated with a missense DCLRE1C variant in a later genetic analysis, and the association was replicated in an independent cohort. A further reported finding was that TCR beta sequences accurately predicted the HLA-A and HLA-B alleles for most subjects in the first cohort. The presence/absence analyses assumed that sequencing depth was roughly uniform across donors, and that assumption may not be true. For the cohort, immune exposure information was limited to CMV serostatus. In an earlier analysis of approximately 600 of the donors, most TCR beta V segments were observed in productive rearrangements about 87% or about 30% of the time, broadly matching IMGT annotations. It was suggested by the authors that the approach could potentially be generalized to other disease states and immunological phenotypes. Strong co-occurrence of HLA alleles, especially DR and DQ, made assigning TCR associations to individual alleles difficult. Most TCR sequences were seen in very few donors, while some public TCRs were found in many individuals. The classifier was reported to diagnose cytomegalovirus status with high specificity and sensitivity in both the original and validation cohorts. The earlier analysis of 587 of the donors excluded some 15 rarely observed V segments, including chromosome 9 orphons, because counts were too low. Specific HLA alleles were associated with roughly 16,000 TCR beta sequences at a false discovery rate of 0.05 in a later analysis. In a later analysis, TCR association rates were found to vary across HLA loci, with the most associated TCRs seen for DRB1 alleles and the fewest for HLA-C alleles. Because some donors lacked HLA typing at each locus, the association tests relied only on the typed subset. Some IMGT-functional V segments, including TRBV6-2 and TRBV6-3, could not be distinguished by the 87-base-pair reads and were therefore excluded. A later analysis found that HLA-associated TCR beta chains were more clonally expanded and had lower generation probabilities than equally common non-associated chains. The study gave a list of 150 to 200 TCR beta chains associated with cytomegalovirus. A later analysis found that most CMV-associated TCR beta chains appeared HLA-restricted, with HLA associations seemingly driven largely by CMV exposure. Correlated functional status among segregating V segments might be attributable to linkage disequilibrium, but an unknown experimental factor could not be ruled out.

Comment on this clone: Its antigen is still unknown. Base qualities are not provided; no much larger clone lies one nucleotide away.

Library method: the immunoSEQ multiplex PCR assay. A mixture of 60 forward primers for TCR Vbeta segments and 13 reverse primers for TCR Jbeta segments was used in the multiplex PCR. Amplification of the CDR3 region of rearranged TCR beta genes was performed with a multiplex PCR assay on genomic DNA. The amplified TCR beta libraries were sequenced on the Illumina HiSeq System as 87-base-pair reads. As for the authors' bioinformatics: A later analysis counted 65 million to 90 million unique TCR beta chains across the roughly 700 repertoires, and around 9.9 million of these chains were shared by at least two donors. Raw reads were error-corrected and collapsed into unique sequences with a nearest-neighbor algorithm that merged closely related sequences to remove PCR and sequencing errors. CDR3 sequences were aligned to IMGT reference sequences to assign V, D and J gene segments. For a sequence to be retained, a match of at least six nucleotides was required to both a V gene segment and a J gene segment. A rearrangement was called productive if the CDR3 had no stop codons and remained in frame with V and J, and every other rearrangement was called non-productive. Following IMGT convention, CDR3 was defined as the stretch from the second conserved V-encoded cysteine to the conserved J-encoded phenylalanine. The earlier analysis of roughly 590 of the donors excluded any sequence lacking an unambiguous match to a single V gene segment. An earlier analysis of a few hundred of the donors called V segments functional above 56.7% productive rearrangements and segregating when the between-donor standard deviation exceeded 5%. A statistical classification framework was developed to diagnose cytomegalovirus status using the catalog of TCR beta chain sequences. In a later analysis, V and J genes were assigned by comparing TCR nucleotide sequences against IMGT/GENE-DB human TR gene sequences. A later analysis assigned CDR3 sequences and most-parsimonious VDJ recombination scenarios with the TCRdist pipeline. In a later analysis, each TCR beta chain was defined by its CDR3 amino acid sequence together with its V-gene family, and reads without a unique V-gene family were excluded. In a later analysis, some 600 highly shared, low-generation-probability nucleotide sequences were removed to address suspected cross-contamination and a sequencing artifact. A later analysis calculated a clonal expansion index for each public chain from normalized within-repertoire ranks of inferred template counts. Generation probabilities in a later analysis came from a VDJ recombination model fitted to out-of-frame rearrangements, and those results were checked against IGoR. In a later analysis, hypergeometric tests were used to score TCR-TCR, TCR-HLA and TCR-CMV co-occurrence, with a repertoire-size bias correction applied to TCR pairs. False discovery rates were estimated in a later analysis by permuting HLA or CMV assignments 20 times. In a later analysis, co-occurring TCRs were grouped using DBSCAN, with TCRdist sequence similarity added in when clustering inside HLA-allele-positive subsets. Co-occurrence clustering excluded repertoires with fewer than 30,000 or more than 120,000 public chains, plus five with anomalous nucleotide sharing. TCRdb obtained this table from immuneACCESS and retained in-frame rearrangements with V and J assigned. These tables miss some clones; where compared with another copy, unresolved V genes account for less than half of the shortfall, and the remainder is unexplained. V, J and clone size reflect that table, while D and trimming were determined from the DNA. This sample comprises approximately 100,000 clones, roughly 80% of them detected only once. The ten largest clonotypes hold approximately 7.7% of the sample.

V is pared back by 4 bases and J by 3 bases, with 2 bases lying between the germline termini. Looking up the germline V gene yields CDR1 SGHRS and CDR2 YFSETQ. The CDR3 holds 11 amino acids from the cysteine to the phenylalanine. The sequence is cut down to CDR3 DNA, 33 bases in frame from base 1. The cohort comprised some 700 healthy bone marrow donors. Cohort members were all nominally healthy when sampled, although unrecorded immune exposures were likely present. The donor was CMV seropositive and belonged to the group of 250 to 300 seropositive cohort members. Each donor provided a peripheral blood sample, and peripheral blood mononuclear cells were used for TCR beta sequencing. The Qiagen DNeasy Blood Extraction Kit was used to extract genomic DNA from the blood cell samples.

This receptor was taken from a woman aged 45-59 years in good health and CMV-seropositive. The sample was PBMCs. The chain is assembled from TRBV5-1 and TRBJ2-1, with the identity of the D gene unclear. CDR3 sequence: CASSHYNEQFF. The DNA reads as follows: TGCGCCAGCAGCCACTACAATGAGCAGTTCTTC.